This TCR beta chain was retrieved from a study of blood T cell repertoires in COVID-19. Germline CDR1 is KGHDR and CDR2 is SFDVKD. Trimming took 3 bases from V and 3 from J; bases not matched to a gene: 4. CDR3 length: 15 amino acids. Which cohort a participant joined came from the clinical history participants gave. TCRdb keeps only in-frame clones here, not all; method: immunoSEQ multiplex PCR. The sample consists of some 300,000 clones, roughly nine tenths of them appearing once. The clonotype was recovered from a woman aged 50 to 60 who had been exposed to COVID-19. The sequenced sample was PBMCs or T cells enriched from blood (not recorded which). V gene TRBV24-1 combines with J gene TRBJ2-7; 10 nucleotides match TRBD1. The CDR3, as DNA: TGTGCCACCAGTGATCCCGGGACAGGGGTCTACGAGCAGTACTTC. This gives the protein CATSDPGTGVYEQYF.